This passage covers 10 T cell receptor beta chains from one sample sequenced in a study of blood T cells in healthy people across ages. The second PCR ran about 7 to 12 cycles with a sample-barcoded 5' primer and J-beta primers. TCRdb independently ran MiXCR on the 5' RACE reads; one entry per CDR3 protein. Altogether hundreds of thousands of distinct CDR3 sequences are present, under 25% being singletons, with the ten largest covering approximately 3.7%. The sequenced sample was blood. These receptors were taken from a man aged 70-80 years in good health.

This clonotype occurred many times. The chain uses TRBV24-1 and TRBJ2-5, with D possibly being TRBD1 (5 bases). The CDR3 is made up of 13 amino acids. V was shortened by 12 bases and J by 5 bases, with 18 bases between the two germline ends. The germline V gene has CDR1 KGHDR and CDR2 SFDVKD. CDR3 nucleotides: TGTGCCCCTCCCAGAGTCAAGGGGGAGACCCAGTACTTC. Translating gives CAPPRVKGETQYF.

V usage is TRBV2 and J usage is TRBJ1-5; no firm D call. The germline V gene encodes CDR1 SNHLY and CDR2 FYNNEI. V lost 2 bases and J 10 bases, leaving 15 bases between the germline ends. The CDR3 runs to 14 residues. The CDR3, as DNA: TGTGCCAGCAGTGAACGCCAGGCGTTGGGACCCCAGCATTTT. It translates to CASSERQALGPQHF. Using reference TRBV2 and TRBJ1-5 for the parts outside the CDR3, the full variable domain is EPEVTQTPSHQVTQMGQEVILRCVPISNHLYFYWYRQILGQKVEFLVSFYNNEISEKSEIFDDQFSVERPDGSNFTLKIRSTKLEDSAMYFCASSERQALGPQHFGDGTRLSIL.

Only a few counts were recorded for this clonotype. The CDR3 nucleotides are TGCAGTGCTAGGTCGGGACTAGCGGGAGGGCGAGAGCAGTACTTC. This encodes CSARSGLAGGREQYF. This chain uses TRBV20-1 with TRBJ2-5; 16 bases fit TRBD2. Germline V lookup: CDR1 DFQATT, CDR2 SNEGSKA (reference sequence). V was clipped by 3 bases and J by 11 bases; unmatched bases: 9. The CDR3 runs 15 residues.

This clonotype was seen at least ten times. The rearrangement uses TRBV20-1 and TRBJ2-1, with a weak D call TRBD1 (6 bases). This CDR3 region has 12 residues. Deletions cut 3 bases from V and 9 bases from J, with 12 bases between. CDR1 and CDR2 from the germline V gene are DFQATT and SNEGSKA (reference sequence). CDR3 sequence (DNA): TGCAGTGCTAGTTTGCAGGGGCGTGAGCAGTTCTTC. The encoded protein is CSASLQGREQFF.

This clonotype was counted only a few times. The rearrangement uses TRBV12-3 or TRBV12-4 and TRBJ2-7; D gene uncertain. With 6 bases removed from V and 2 bases from J, the gap between germline ends came to 8 bases. CDR3 size: 12 residues. CDR3 coding DNA: TGTGCCAGCAGGCCGACGCCCTACGAGCAGTACTTC. Its translation: CASRPTPYEQYF.

V gene TRBV5-4 combines with J gene TRBJ2-3, with D maybe TRBD1 (6 bases). Germline V gene sequence: CDR1 SGHNT, CDR2 YYREEE (reference sequence). The CDR3 is 16 residues long. V lost 3 bases and J lost 4, with 18 bases in between. In nucleotides, the CDR3 is TGTGCCAGCAGCTACAGAACAGGGAAGGGTTCAGATACGCAGTATTTT. It translates to CASSYRTGKGSDTQYF.

This clonotype was seen repeatedly, ten times or more. The chain has TRBV20-1 and TRBJ2-2; 11 bases are a match to TRBD2. With 3 bases clipped from V and 2 bases from J, the junction kept 2 bases outside the gene matches. CDR1 is DFQATT and CDR2 is SNEGSKA in the germline V gene (reference sequence). The CDR3 contains 15 residues. CDR3 amino acids: CSARRLAGNTGELFF. DNA of the CDR3: TGCAGTGCTAGGCGACTAGCGGGAAACACCGGGGAGCTGTTTTTT.

This clonotype was picked up a small number of times. A read error may account for a junction end that differs from germline. The CDR3 is CAGSSGTYNEKLFF. The CDR3 DNA reads as TGTGCCGGCAGCTCCGGGACTTACAATGAAAAACTGTTTTTT. V and J are TRBV7-2 and TRBJ1-4, with D perhaps matching TRBD1 (5 bases). Germline V gene sequence: CDR1 SGHTA, CDR2 FQGNSA. The CDR3 sequence is 14 residues long.

In regard to this clonotype: A read error may be the cause here, since a much bigger clone is one base away. Here the CDR3 omits its conserved ending phenylalanine or tryptophan, so a read error is the likely source. This chain links TRBV5-1 with TRBJ2-5; 11 nucleotides agree with TRBD2. From germline, CDR1 is SGHRS and CDR2 YFSETQ. J was trimmed by 0 bases and V by 4 bases; bases with no gene match: 2. This CDR3 region has 15 residues. The CDR3 nucleotides are TGCGCCAGCAGCGGGGGACTAGCGGACCAAGAGACCCAGTACCTC. It codes for CASSGGLADQETQYL.

This chain uses TRBV27 with TRBJ2-1; the D gene is possibly TRBD2 (7 bases). Germline-derived CDR1 and CDR2 are MNHEY and SMNVEV (reference sequence). Trimming removed 6 bases from V and 7 bases from J, with 25 bases in between. The CDR3 loop spans 17 amino acids. The CDR3 DNA reads TGTGCCAGCAGCCCCAGGGGTGGGGGACTACCTAGAAATGAGCAGTTCTTC. Its protein product is CASSPRGGGLPRNEQFF.